The rows below give T cell receptor beta chains drawn from one sample of a study of beta chain features in type 1 diabetes. Produced via immunoSEQ multiplex PCR; TCRdb's table is partial and in-frame only. The table has under 900,000 clones, 15% to 20% seen once. Sequencing was performed on naive CD4+ T cells from blood. The receptors shown here come from a woman aged 18-35 years in good health. The CDR3 runs from the conserved cysteine through the conserved F or W. Each record gives: D gene, V gene, J gene, clone size, CDR3 DNA, CDR3 protein. The D gene is left open where the match is weak. Clone size is shown for a subset of rows, as once, few, many or a class of expanded clone.

d_call: .
v_call: TRBV6-1
j_call: TRBJ1-4
clone_size: few
cdr3_nt: TGTGCCAGCAGTGAATGGTCTCCGCGGGGTGAAAAACTGTTTTTT
cdr3_aa: CASSEWSPRGEKLFF

d_call: TRBD2
v_call: TRBV5-1
j_call: TRBJ2-5
clone_size: .
cdr3_nt: TGCGCCAGCAGCTCGCGACTAGCGGGACATGAGACCCAGTACTTC
cdr3_aa: CASSSRLAGHETQYF

d_call: .
v_call: TRBV11-2
j_call: TRBJ2-1
clone_size: .
cdr3_nt: TGTGCCAGCAGCTTCGAAAGTGTTGTCATTCTAGACAATGAGCAGTTCTTC
cdr3_aa: CASSFESVVILDNEQFF

d_call: .
v_call: TRBV20-1
j_call: TRBJ2-7
clone_size: few
cdr3_nt: TGCAGTGCTAGATTGTACCACGAGCAGTACTTC
cdr3_aa: CSARLYHEQYF

d_call: .
v_call: TRBV21-1
j_call: TRBJ2-1
clone_size: .
cdr3_nt: TGTGCCAGCAGCAAAAGAAGGGTAGTGTGTCGGACTAGCGCTTTCAATGAGCAGTTCTTC
cdr3_aa: CASSKRRVVCRTSAFNEQFF

d_call: TRBD1
v_call: TRBV5-1
j_call: TRBJ2-5
clone_size: few
cdr3_nt: TGCGCCAGCAGCTTAATGGACAGGGAGGAGACCCAGTACTTC
cdr3_aa: CASSLMDREETQYF

d_call: TRBD2
v_call: TRBV6-1
j_call: TRBJ2-7
clone_size: few
cdr3_nt: TGTGCCAGCAGTGAAGCGCACCGGACTAGTTTCGACGAGCAGTACTTC
cdr3_aa: CASSEAHRTSFDEQYF

d_call: .
v_call: TRBV9
j_call: TRBJ2-7
clone_size: .
cdr3_nt: TGTGCCAGCAGCGTAAGACTCGAGTCCTACGAGCAGTACTTC
cdr3_aa: CASSVRLESYEQYF

d_call: TRBD2
v_call: TRBV4-3
j_call: TRBJ2-1
clone_size: .
cdr3_nt: TGCGCCAGCAGCCAGGCCTATAGCGGGAGGGCCACAAGGGTCAATGAGCAGTTCTTC
cdr3_aa: CASSQAYSGRATRVNEQFF

d_call: .
v_call: TRBV5-4
j_call: TRBJ2-1
clone_size: .
cdr3_nt: TGTGCCAGCAGCTCTACCGTTAACGGACCCTACAATGAGCAGTTCTTC
cdr3_aa: CASSSTVNGPYNEQFF

d_call: .
v_call: TRBV18
j_call: TRBJ2-5
clone_size: few
cdr3_nt: TGTGCCAGCTCACCCGGAGGGACAGTAAAAGAGACCCAGTACTTC
cdr3_aa: CASSPGGTVKETQYF

d_call: .
v_call: TRBV6-5
j_call: TRBJ1-2
clone_size: .
cdr3_nt: TGTGCCAGCAGTTACAACGTTGATGCCCCCTATGGCTACACCTTC
cdr3_aa: CASSYNVDAPYGYTF

d_call: .
v_call: TRBV28
j_call: TRBJ1-2
clone_size: few
cdr3_nt: TGTGCCAGCACGGTTGTTGGCAGCTCTACTAACTATGGCTACACCTTC
cdr3_aa: CASTVVGSSTNYGYTF

d_call: TRBD2
v_call: TRBV5-1
j_call: TRBJ2-1
clone_size: few
cdr3_nt: TGCGCCAGCAGCTTTCTAGCGGGAGTTTCCAATGAGCAGTTCTTC
cdr3_aa: CASSFLAGVSNEQFF

d_call: .
v_call: TRBV7-8
j_call: TRBJ1-2
clone_size: .
cdr3_nt: TGTGCCAGCAGCGAGGCGCGAGGGATTTCTAACTATGGCTACACCTTC
cdr3_aa: CASSEARGISNYGYTF

d_call: TRBD1
v_call: TRBV28
j_call: TRBJ2-3
clone_size: .
cdr3_nt: TGTGCCAGCAGTTTAGGGACAGCCACTACTTTCACAGATACGCAGTATTTT
cdr3_aa: CASSLGTATTFTDTQYF

d_call: .
v_call: TRBV10-3
j_call: TRBJ2-7
clone_size: few
cdr3_nt: TGTGCCGCCGGGGGATCCTACGAGCAGTACTTC
cdr3_aa: CAAGGSYEQYF

d_call: TRBD1
v_call: TRBV7-2
j_call: TRBJ2-7
clone_size: .
cdr3_nt: TGTGCCAGCAGCCCTAGGACAGGGTTCTACGAGCAGTACTTC
cdr3_aa: CASSPRTGFYEQYF

d_call: .
v_call: TRBV19
j_call: TRBJ1-4
clone_size: .
cdr3_nt: TGTGCCAGTAGTATCTCCGGCAGGCGGTATGAAAAACTGTTTTTT
cdr3_aa: CASSISGRRYEKLFF

d_call: .
v_call: TRBV9
j_call: TRBJ1-3
clone_size: few
cdr3_nt: TGTGCCAGCAGCGTAGGTTTCTCAGCCATATATTTT
cdr3_aa: CASSVGFSAIYF

d_call: .
v_call: TRBV7-2
j_call: TRBJ1-2
clone_size: .
cdr3_nt: TGTGCCAGCAGCTCACCGGCGAACTATGGCTACACCTTC
cdr3_aa: CASSSPANYGYTF

d_call: .
v_call: TRBV4-2
j_call: TRBJ2-7
clone_size: .
cdr3_nt: TGTGCCAGCAGCCAAAGGGGCTCCTACGAGCAGTACTTC
cdr3_aa: CASSQRGSYEQYF

d_call: .
v_call: TRBV27
j_call: TRBJ1-1
clone_size: .
cdr3_nt: TGTGCCACTTGCCGGTGGGGTTCCGGCCCTTTGAACACTGAAGCTTTCTTT
cdr3_aa: CATCRWGSGPLNTEAFF

d_call: .
v_call: TRBV18
j_call: TRBJ2-7
clone_size: .
cdr3_nt: TGTGCCAGCTCACGAACAGAGGGGGGCTACGAGCAGTACTTC
cdr3_aa: CASSRTEGGYEQYF

d_call: TRBD2
v_call: TRBV7-9
j_call: TRBJ2-1
clone_size: .
cdr3_nt: TGTGCCAGCAGCTTCGGCGCGGGAGAAGCTGAGCAGTTCTTC
cdr3_aa: CASSFGAGEAEQFF

d_call: TRBD2
v_call: TRBV11-1
j_call: TRBJ2-1
clone_size: .
cdr3_nt: TGTGCCAGCAGCTTAGACTCGGGAGGACTCTATGAGCAGTTCTTC
cdr3_aa: CASSLDSGGLYEQFF

d_call: .
v_call: TRBV4-3
j_call: TRBJ2-1
clone_size: few
cdr3_nt: TGCGCCAGCAGCCAAGAATGGCAGTACAGCTCCTACAATGAGCAGTTCTTC
cdr3_aa: CASSQEWQYSSYNEQFF

d_call: .
v_call: TRBV4-1
j_call: TRBJ2-4
clone_size: .
cdr3_nt: TGCGCCAGCAGTCTAACAGGGCTTGCCAAAAACATTCAGTACTTC
cdr3_aa: CASSLTGLAKNIQYF

d_call: .
v_call: TRBV27
j_call: TRBJ2-2
clone_size: .
cdr3_nt: TGTGCCAGCAGTTTATGGATGACACCTATCACCGGGGAGCTGTTTTTT
cdr3_aa: CASSLWMTPITGELFF

d_call: .
v_call: TRBV7-2
j_call: TRBJ2-2
clone_size: .
cdr3_nt: TGTGCCAGCAGCCGACTAGGGTTGAACACCGGGGAGCTGTTTTTT
cdr3_aa: CASSRLGLNTGELFF

d_call: .
v_call: TRBV15
j_call: TRBJ1-5
clone_size: few
cdr3_nt: TGTGCCACCAGCACGCGGGGAGATCAGCCCCAGCATTTT
cdr3_aa: CATSTRGDQPQHF

d_call: .
v_call: TRBV7-9
j_call: TRBJ2-7
clone_size: .
cdr3_nt: TGTGCCAGCAGCTCGGTGGGCCGGATAGACGAGCAGTACTTC
cdr3_aa: CASSSVGRIDEQYF

d_call: TRBD2
v_call: TRBV9
j_call: TRBJ2-4
clone_size: .
cdr3_nt: TGTGCCAGCAGCTACCCCCGCGGGGGAGGGAGAAACATTCAGTACTTC
cdr3_aa: CASSYPRGGGRNIQYF

d_call: TRBD2
v_call: TRBV9
j_call: TRBJ2-1
clone_size: few
cdr3_nt: TGTGCCAGCAGCTCCGGGACTAGCGAATACAATGAGCAGTTCTTC
cdr3_aa: CASSSGTSEYNEQFF

d_call: TRBD1
v_call: TRBV2
j_call: TRBJ2-1
clone_size: .
cdr3_nt: TGTGCCAGCAGTGAACAGACAGGGGGCGAGGGTGAGCAGTTCTTC
cdr3_aa: CASSEQTGGEGEQFF

d_call: TRBD1
v_call: TRBV7-9
j_call: TRBJ2-7
clone_size: few
cdr3_nt: TGTGCCAGCAGCTTCCGGGACAGGGGGCGCAACGAGCAGTACTTC
cdr3_aa: CASSFRDRGRNEQYF

d_call: .
v_call: TRBV13
j_call: TRBJ2-7
clone_size: few
cdr3_nt: TGTGCCAGCAGCTTCACAGCGGCCGTTTTAACGGAGCAGTACTTC
cdr3_aa: CASSFTAAVLTEQYF

d_call: .
v_call: TRBV6-6
j_call: TRBJ1-1
clone_size: .
cdr3_nt: TGTGCCAGCAATAAGGACAGCCGGGACACTGAAGCTTTCTTT
cdr3_aa: CASNKDSRDTEAFF

d_call: .
v_call: TRBV7-9
j_call: TRBJ1-3
clone_size: once
cdr3_nt: TGTGCCAGCACCCCGCTGGGCCACTCTGGAAACACCATATATTTT
cdr3_aa: CASTPLGHSGNTIYF

d_call: .
v_call: TRBV4-3
j_call: TRBJ1-5
clone_size: .
cdr3_nt: TGCGCCAGCAGCCAAGATCTCGGGGATCAGCCCCAGCATTTT
cdr3_aa: CASSQDLGDQPQHF

d_call: TRBD2
v_call: TRBV4-3
j_call: TRBJ2-7
clone_size: few
cdr3_nt: TGCGCCAGCAGCCAGCAACTAGCGGGGGAGCAGTACTTC
cdr3_aa: CASSQQLAGEQYF

d_call: TRBD1
v_call: TRBV28
j_call: TRBJ1-2
clone_size: few
cdr3_nt: TGTGCCAGCAGTTTCTTGACAGGGGGTAGCTATGGCTACACCTTC
cdr3_aa: CASSFLTGGSYGYTF

d_call: TRBD1
v_call: TRBV6-5
j_call: TRBJ1-2
clone_size: few
cdr3_nt: TGTGCCAGCAGTCTTACCGGGACAGTAAATGGCTACACCTTC
cdr3_aa: CASSLTGTVNGYTF

d_call: TRBD2
v_call: TRBV4-1
j_call: TRBJ2-2
clone_size: .
cdr3_nt: TGCGCCAGCAGCCTCGTGACTAGCGGGACAGGAGGGGAGCTGTTTTTT
cdr3_aa: CASSLVTSGTGGELFF

d_call: .
v_call: TRBV18
j_call: TRBJ1-1
clone_size: few
cdr3_nt: TGTGCCAGCTCACCGGATAACAGGGCGAACACTGAAGCTTTCTTT
cdr3_aa: CASSPDNRANTEAFF

d_call: .
v_call: TRBV18
j_call: TRBJ2-3
clone_size: .
cdr3_nt: TGTGCCAGCTCAACGCAACGGGACACAGATACGCAGTATTTT
cdr3_aa: CASSTQRDTDTQYF

d_call: TRBD1
v_call: TRBV5-4
j_call: TRBJ2-1
clone_size: .
cdr3_nt: TGTGCCAGCAGCTTAGGACAGGAGTACAATGAGCAGTTCTTC
cdr3_aa: CASSLGQEYNEQFF

d_call: TRBD1
v_call: TRBV18
j_call: TRBJ2-7
clone_size: few
cdr3_nt: TGTGCCAGCTCACCCGGGACAGGGGTGAGCGAGCAGTACTTC
cdr3_aa: CASSPGTGVSEQYF

d_call: .
v_call: TRBV5-4
j_call: TRBJ2-3
clone_size: .
cdr3_nt: TGTGCCAGCAGCTTGGCGGACTACCCCACAGATACGCAGTATTTT
cdr3_aa: CASSLADYPTDTQYF

d_call: .
v_call: TRBV6-6
j_call: TRBJ2-5
clone_size: few
cdr3_nt: TGTGCCAGCAGTGCATCATGGACAGCACAAGAGACCCAGTACTTC
cdr3_aa: CASSASWTAQETQYF

d_call: .
v_call: TRBV19
j_call: TRBJ1-1
clone_size: .
cdr3_nt: TGTGCCAGTAGTATCCGGGGATCGAACACTGAAGCTTTCTTT
cdr3_aa: CASSIRGSNTEAFF

d_call: .
v_call: TRBV15
j_call: TRBJ2-3
clone_size: .
cdr3_nt: TGTGCCACCGGAGGCGGGGAGCCCACAGATACGCAGTATTTT
cdr3_aa: CATGGGEPTDTQYF

d_call: TRBD2
v_call: TRBV28
j_call: TRBJ2-1
clone_size: few
cdr3_nt: TGTGCCAGCAGTTTAGCACTAGCGGGAGGGCCCGGGTATGAGCAGTTCTTC
cdr3_aa: CASSLALAGGPGYEQFF

d_call: TRBD2
v_call: TRBV7-3
j_call: TRBJ2-1
clone_size: .
cdr3_nt: TGTGCCAGCAGCCCCCGAGGACTAGCGGGAGGGACCTACAATGAGCAGTTCTTC
cdr3_aa: CASSPRGLAGGTYNEQFF

d_call: .
v_call: TRBV7-3
j_call: TRBJ2-1
clone_size: .
cdr3_nt: TGTGCCAGCCGCCCTCAGGGTGGGGAGTACAATGAGCAGTTCTTC
cdr3_aa: CASRPQGGEYNEQFF

d_call: TRBD2
v_call: TRBV9
j_call: TRBJ2-3
clone_size: .
cdr3_nt: TGTGCCAGCTCCCCTAGCGGTCTCACAGATACGCAGTATTTT
cdr3_aa: CASSPSGLTDTQYF

d_call: TRBD2
v_call: TRBV10-3
j_call: TRBJ2-1
clone_size: few
cdr3_nt: TGTGCCATCAGTGGCGGTGGGGTAGCGGGAAATGAGCAGTTCTTC
cdr3_aa: CAISGGGVAGNEQFF